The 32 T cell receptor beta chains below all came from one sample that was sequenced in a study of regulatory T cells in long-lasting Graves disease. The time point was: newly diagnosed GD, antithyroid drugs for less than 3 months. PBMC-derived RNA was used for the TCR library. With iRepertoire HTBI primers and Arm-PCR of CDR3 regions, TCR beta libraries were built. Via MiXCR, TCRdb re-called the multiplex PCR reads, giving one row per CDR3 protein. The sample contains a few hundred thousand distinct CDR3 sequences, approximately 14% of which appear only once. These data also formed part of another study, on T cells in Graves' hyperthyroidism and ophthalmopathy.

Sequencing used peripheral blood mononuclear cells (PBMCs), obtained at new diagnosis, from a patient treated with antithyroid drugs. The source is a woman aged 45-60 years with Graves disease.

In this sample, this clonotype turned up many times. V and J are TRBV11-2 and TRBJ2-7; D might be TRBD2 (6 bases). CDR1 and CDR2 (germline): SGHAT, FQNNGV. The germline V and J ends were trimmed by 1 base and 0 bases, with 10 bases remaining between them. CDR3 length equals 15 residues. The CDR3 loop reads CASSLGSGASYEQYF. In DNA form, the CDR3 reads TGTGCCAGCAGCTTAGGGTCGGGAGCCTCCTACGAGCAGTACTTC.

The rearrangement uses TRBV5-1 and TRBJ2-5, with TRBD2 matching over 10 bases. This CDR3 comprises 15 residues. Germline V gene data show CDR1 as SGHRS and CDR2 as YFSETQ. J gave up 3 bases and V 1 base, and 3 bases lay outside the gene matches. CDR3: CASSLYGLAEETQYF. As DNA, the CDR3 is TGCGCCAGCAGCTTGTATGGACTAGCGGAAGAGACCCAGTACTTC.

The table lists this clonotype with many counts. CDR3 nucleotide sequence: TGTGCCAGCAGCTTACCGGGGCTAAGCGGCTACACCTTC. This gives the protein CASSLPGLSGYTF. V gene TRBV11-2 combines with J gene TRBJ1-2; D is perhaps TRBD1 (5 bases). The CDR3 consists of 13 residues. Germline lookup yields CDR1 SGHAT and CDR2 FQNNGV. V was shortened by 2 bases and J by 8 bases, with 12 bases between the two germline ends.

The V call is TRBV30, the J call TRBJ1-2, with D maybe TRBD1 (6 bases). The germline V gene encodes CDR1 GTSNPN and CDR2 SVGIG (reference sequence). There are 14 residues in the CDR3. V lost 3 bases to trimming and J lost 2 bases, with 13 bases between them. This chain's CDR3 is CAWRAQGFNYGYTF. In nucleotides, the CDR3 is TGTGCCTGGAGAGCCCAGGGGTTCAACTATGGCTACACCTTC.

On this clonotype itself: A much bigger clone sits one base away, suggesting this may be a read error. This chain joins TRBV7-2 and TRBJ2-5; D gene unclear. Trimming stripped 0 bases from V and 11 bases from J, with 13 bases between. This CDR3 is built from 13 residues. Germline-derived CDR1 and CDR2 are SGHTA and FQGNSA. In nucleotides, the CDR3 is TGTGCCAGCAGCTTAGCGTTTGGGAATGAGCAGTACTTC. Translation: CASSLAFGNEQYF.

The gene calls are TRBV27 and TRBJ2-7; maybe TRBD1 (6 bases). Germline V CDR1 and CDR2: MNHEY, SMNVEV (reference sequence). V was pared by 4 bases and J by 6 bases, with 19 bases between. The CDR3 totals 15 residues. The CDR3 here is CASSWGPVGGGEQYF. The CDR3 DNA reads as TGTGCCAGCAGTTGGGGTCCCGTAGGGGGTGGCGAGCAGTACTTC.

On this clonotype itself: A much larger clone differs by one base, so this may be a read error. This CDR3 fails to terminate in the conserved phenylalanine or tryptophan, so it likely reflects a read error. CDR3 protein: CASSEEEDRGFEQFL. The CDR3 DNA reads as TGTGCCAGCAGTGAGGAAGAGGACAGGGGTTTTGAGCAGTTCCTC. The chain uses TRBV6-2 or TRBV6-3 and TRBJ2-1, with 9 bases aligning to TRBD1. In germline, CDR1 is MNHEY, CDR2 SVGEGT. The V gene end was trimmed by 5 bases and the J gene end by 9 bases; junction bases not matched to a gene: 11. This CDR3 region has 15 residues.

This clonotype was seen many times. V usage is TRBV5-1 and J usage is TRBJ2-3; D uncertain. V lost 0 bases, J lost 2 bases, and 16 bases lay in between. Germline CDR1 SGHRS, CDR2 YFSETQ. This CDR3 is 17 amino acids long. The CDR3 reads CASSLVGWGQFTDTQYF. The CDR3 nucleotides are TGCGCCAGCAGCTTGGTCGGTTGGGGTCAATTCACAGATACGCAGTATTTT.

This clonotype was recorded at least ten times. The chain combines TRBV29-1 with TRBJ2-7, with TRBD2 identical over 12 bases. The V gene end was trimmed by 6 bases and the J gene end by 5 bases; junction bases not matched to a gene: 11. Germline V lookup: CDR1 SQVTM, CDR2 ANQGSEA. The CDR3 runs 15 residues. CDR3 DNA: TGCAGCGTCGCCCCTCGACTAGCGGGAGCAAACGAGCAGTACTTC. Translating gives CSVAPRLAGANEQYF.

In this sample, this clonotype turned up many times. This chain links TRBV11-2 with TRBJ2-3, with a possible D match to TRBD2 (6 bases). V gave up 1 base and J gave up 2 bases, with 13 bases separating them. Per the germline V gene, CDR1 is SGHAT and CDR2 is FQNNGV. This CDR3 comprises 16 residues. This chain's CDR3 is CASSLGAGGHTDTQYF. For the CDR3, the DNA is TGTGCCAGCAGCTTAGGAGCGGGCGGCCACACAGATACGCAGTATTTT.

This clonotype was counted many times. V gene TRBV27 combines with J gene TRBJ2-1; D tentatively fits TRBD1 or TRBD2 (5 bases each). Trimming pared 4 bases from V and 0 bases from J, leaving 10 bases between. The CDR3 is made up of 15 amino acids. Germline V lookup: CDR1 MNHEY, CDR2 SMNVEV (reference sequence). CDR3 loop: CASSSKGSSYNEQFF. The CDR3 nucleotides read TGTGCCAGCAGTTCAAAGGGGAGCTCCTACAATGAGCAGTTCTTC.

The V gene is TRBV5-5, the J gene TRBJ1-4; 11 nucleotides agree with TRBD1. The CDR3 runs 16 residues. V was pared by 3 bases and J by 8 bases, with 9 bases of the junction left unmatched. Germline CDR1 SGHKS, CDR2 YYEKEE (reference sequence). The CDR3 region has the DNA TGTGCCAGCAGCTCACACTGGACAGGGGGCCGAGAAAAACTGTTTTTT. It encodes CASSSHWTGGREKLFF.

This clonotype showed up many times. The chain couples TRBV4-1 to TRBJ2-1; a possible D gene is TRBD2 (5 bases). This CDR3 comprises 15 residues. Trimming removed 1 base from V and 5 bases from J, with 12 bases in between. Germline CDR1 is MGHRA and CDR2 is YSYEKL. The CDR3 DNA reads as TGCGCCAGCAGCCAAGGATGGGGAGCGGACAATGAGCAGTTCTTC. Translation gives CASSQGWGADNEQFF.

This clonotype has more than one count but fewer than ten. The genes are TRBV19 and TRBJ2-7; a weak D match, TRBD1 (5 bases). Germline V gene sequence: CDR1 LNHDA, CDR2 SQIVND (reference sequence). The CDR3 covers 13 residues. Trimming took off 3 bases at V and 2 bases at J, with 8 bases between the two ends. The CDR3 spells CASSMDTTYEQYF. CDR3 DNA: TGTGCCAGTAGTATGGACACCACCTACGAGCAGTACTTC. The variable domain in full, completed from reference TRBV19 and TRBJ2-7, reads DGGITQSPKYLFRKEGQNVTLSCEQNLNHDAMYWYRQDPGQGLRLIYYSQIVNDFQKGDIAEGYSVSREKKESFPLTVTSAQKNPTAFYLCASSMDTTYEQYFGPGTRLTVT.

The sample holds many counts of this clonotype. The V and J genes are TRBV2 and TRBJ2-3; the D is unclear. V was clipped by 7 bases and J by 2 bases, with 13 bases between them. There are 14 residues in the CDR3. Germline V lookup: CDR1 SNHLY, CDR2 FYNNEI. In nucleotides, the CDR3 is TGTGCCAGCAAGTTTCAGACCGCCACAGATACGCAGTATTTT. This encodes CASKFQTATDTQYF.

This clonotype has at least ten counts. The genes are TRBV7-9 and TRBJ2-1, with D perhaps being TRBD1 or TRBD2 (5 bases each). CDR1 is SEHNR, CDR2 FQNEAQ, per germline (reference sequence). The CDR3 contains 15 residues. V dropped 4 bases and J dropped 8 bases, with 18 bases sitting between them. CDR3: CASSYGLPGDDEQFF. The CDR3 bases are TGTGCCAGCAGCTATGGACTCCCTGGGGACGATGAGCAGTTCTTC.

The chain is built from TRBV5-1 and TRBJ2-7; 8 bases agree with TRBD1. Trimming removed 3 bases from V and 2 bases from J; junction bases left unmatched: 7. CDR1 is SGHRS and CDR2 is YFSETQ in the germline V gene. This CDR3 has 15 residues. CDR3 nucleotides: TGCGCCAGCAGCTACTGGACAGGGAGCGCCTACGAGCAGTACTTC. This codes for CASSYWTGSAYEQYF. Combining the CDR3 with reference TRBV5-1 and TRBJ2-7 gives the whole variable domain KAGVTQTPRYLIKTRGQQVTLSCSPISGHRSVSWYQQTPGQGLQFLFEYFSETQRNKGNFPGRFSGRQFSNSRSEMNVSTLELGDSALYLCASSYWTGSAYEQYFGPGTRLTVT.

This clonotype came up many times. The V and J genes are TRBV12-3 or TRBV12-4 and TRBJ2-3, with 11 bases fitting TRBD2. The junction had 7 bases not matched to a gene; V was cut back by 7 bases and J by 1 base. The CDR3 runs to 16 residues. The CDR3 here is CASTLGTSGGTDTQYF. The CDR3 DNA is TGTGCCAGCACCCTAGGGACTAGCGGCGGCACAGATACGCAGTATTTT.

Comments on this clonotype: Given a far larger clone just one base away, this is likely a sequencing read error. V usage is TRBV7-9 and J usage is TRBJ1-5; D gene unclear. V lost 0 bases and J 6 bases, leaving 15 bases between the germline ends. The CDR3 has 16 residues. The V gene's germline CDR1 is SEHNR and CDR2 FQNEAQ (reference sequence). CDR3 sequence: CASSLAEGFRSQPQHF. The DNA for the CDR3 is TGTGCCAGCAGCTTAGCAGAGGGATTTAGAAGTCAGCCCCAGCATTTT. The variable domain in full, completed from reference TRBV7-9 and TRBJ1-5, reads DTGVSQNPRHKITKRGQNVTFRCDPISEHNRLYWYRQTLGQGPEFLTYFQNEAQLEKSRLLSDRFSAERPKGSFSTLEIQRTEQGDSAMYLCASSLAEGFRSQPQHFGDGTRLSIL.

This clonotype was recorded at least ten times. CDR3 nucleotides: TGTGCCAGCAGCTTAACGGTGGAGGGGACAGATACGCAGTATTTT. Translation: CASSLTVEGTDTQYF. The chain couples TRBV7-3 to TRBJ2-3; D is possibly TRBD2 (6 bases). Deletions cut 0 bases from V and 3 bases from J, with 10 bases between. Germline V gene sequence: CDR1 SGHTA, CDR2 FQGTGA. The CDR3 covers 15 residues. Based on the CDR3 plus reference TRBV7-3 and TRBJ2-3, the full variable domain is GAGVSQTPSNKVTEKGKYVELRCDPISGHTALYWYRQSLGQGPEFLIYFQGTGAADDSGLPNDRFFAVRPEGSVSTLKIQRTERGDSAVYLCASSLTVEGTDTQYFGPGTRLTVL.

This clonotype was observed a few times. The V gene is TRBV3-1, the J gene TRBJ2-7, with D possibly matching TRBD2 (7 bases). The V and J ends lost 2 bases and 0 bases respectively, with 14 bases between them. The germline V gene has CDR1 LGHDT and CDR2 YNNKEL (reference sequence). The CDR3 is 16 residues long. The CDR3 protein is CASSQFLAGASYEQYF. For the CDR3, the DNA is TGTGCCAGCAGCCAATTTTTGGCGGGGGCCTCCTACGAGCAGTACTTC.

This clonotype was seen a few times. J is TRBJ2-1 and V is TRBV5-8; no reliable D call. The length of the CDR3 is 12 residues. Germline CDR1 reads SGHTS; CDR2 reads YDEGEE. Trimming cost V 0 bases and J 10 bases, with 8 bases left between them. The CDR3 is CASSLGGIEQFF. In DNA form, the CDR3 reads TGTGCCAGCAGCTTGGGGGGAATAGAGCAGTTCTTC.

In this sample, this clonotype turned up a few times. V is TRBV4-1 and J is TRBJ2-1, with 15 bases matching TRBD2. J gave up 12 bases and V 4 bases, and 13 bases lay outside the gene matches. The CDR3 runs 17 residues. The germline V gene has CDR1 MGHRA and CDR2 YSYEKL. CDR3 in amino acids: CASSPLGLAGGGRGQFF. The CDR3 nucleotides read TGCGCCAGCAGCCCCCTGGGACTAGCGGGAGGAGGCAGGGGGCAGTTCTTC.

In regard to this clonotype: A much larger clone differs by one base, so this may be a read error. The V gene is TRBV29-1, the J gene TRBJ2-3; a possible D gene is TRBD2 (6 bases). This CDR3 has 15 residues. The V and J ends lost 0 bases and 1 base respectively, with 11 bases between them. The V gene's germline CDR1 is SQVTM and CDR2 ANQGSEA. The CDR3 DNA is TGCAGCGTTGAAGACGCGGGGCCAGGCACAGATACGCAGTATTTT. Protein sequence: CSVEDAGPGTDTQYF.

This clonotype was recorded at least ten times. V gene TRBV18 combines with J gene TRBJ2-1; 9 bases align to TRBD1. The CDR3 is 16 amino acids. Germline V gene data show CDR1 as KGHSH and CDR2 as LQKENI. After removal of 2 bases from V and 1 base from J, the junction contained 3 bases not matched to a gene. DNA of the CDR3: TGTGCCAGCTCACCAAGCGGACAGGGGTCCTACAATGAGCAGTTCTTC. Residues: CASSPSGQGSYNEQFF.

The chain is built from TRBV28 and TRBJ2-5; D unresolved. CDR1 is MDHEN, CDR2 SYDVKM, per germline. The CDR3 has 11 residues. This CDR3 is CGPPPAETQYF. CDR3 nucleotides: TGTGGGCCCCCCCCAGCAGAGACCCAGTACTTC.

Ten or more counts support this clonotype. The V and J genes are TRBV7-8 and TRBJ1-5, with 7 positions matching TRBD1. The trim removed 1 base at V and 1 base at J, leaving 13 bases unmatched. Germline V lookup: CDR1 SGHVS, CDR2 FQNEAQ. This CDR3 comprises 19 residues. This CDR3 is CASSLDRDRVGLSNQPQHF. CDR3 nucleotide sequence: TGTGCCAGCAGCTTAGATCGAGACAGGGTTGGTTTGAGCAATCAGCCCCAGCATTTT.

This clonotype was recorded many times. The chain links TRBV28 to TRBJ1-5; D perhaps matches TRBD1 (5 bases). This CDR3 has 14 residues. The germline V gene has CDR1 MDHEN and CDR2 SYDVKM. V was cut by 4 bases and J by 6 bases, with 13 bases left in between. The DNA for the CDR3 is TGTGCCAGCAGTTCGCAGGGCGGGGGTCAGCCCCAGCATTTT. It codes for CASSSQGGGQPQHF.

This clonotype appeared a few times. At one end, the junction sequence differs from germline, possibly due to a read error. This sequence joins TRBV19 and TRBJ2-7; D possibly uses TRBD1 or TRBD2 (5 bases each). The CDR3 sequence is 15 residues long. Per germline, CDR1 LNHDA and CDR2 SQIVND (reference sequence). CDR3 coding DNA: TGTGTCAGTAGTATAGGGGCAGGGAGCGCCTACGAGCAGTACTTC. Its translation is CVSSIGAGSAYEQYF. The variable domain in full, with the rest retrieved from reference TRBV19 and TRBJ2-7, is DGGITQSPKYLFRKEGQNVTLSCEQNLNHDAMYWYRQDPGQGLRLIYYSQIVNDFQKGDIAEGYSVSREKKESFPLTVTSAQKNPTAFYLCVSSIGAGSAYEQYFGPGTRLTVT.

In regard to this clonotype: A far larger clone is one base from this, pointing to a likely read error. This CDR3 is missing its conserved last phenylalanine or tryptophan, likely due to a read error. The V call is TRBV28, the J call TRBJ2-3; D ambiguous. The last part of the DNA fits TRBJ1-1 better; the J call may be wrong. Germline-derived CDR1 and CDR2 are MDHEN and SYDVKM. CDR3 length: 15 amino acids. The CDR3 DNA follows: TGTGCCAGCAGTTTAGAGAAATTAGGGAGGACTGAAGCTTTCCTT. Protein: CASSLEKLGRTEAFL.

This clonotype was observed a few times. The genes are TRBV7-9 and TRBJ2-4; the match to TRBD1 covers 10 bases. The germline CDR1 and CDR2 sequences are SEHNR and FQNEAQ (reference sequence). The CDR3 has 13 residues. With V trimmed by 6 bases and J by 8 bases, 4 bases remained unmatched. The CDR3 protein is CASSPGTGDIQYF. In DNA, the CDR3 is TGTGCCAGCAGTCCCGGGACAGGGGACATTCAGTACTTC. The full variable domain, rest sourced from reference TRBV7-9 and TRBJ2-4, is DTGVSQNPRHKITKRGQNVTFRCDPISEHNRLYWYRQTLGQGPEFLTYFQNEAQLEKSRLLSDRFSAERPKGSFSTLEIQRTEQGDSAMYLCASSPGTGDIQYFGAGTRLSVL.

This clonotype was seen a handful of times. The CDR3 DNA reads as TGTGCCATCAGTGACATGCAGAACAATGAGCAGTTCTTC. The encoded protein is CAISDMQNNEQFF. V usage is TRBV10-3 and J usage is TRBJ2-1; D unclear. Germline V gives CDR1 ENHRY, CDR2 SYGVKD. Trimming stripped 3 bases from V and 5 bases from J, with 8 bases between. The CDR3 spans 13 residues.